This T cell receptor beta chain was sequenced during a study of OX40 agonist ivuxolimab in advanced cancers. About the study: Averaging 60 years in age, with a range of roughly 23 to 85, the cohort was around 83% male. Study outcomes and limitations: At doses 0.1 to 3.0 mg/kg, CD4+ and CD8+ clones expanded.

This table comes from immunoSEQ multiplex PCR, and its TCRdb copy is limited to in-frame clones, with some not included. The data contain approximately 33,000 clones, approximately 89% of them seen just once; the ten biggest clones take up 9.1%. The germline CDR1 and CDR2 sequences are SQVTM and ANQGSEA. V was cut by 7 bases and J by 11 bases, with 13 bases left in between. CDR3 length equals 10 residues. As to this clone: The antigen is not known.

Anyone with autoimmune disease history or systemic immunosuppression was excluded. This chain uses TRBV29-1 with TRBJ2-3; D gene uncertain. This TCR was sampled from an adult with an advanced solid tumor such as melanoma, head and neck, liver or kidney cancer. This specimen consisted of CD4+ or CD8+ T cells sorted from blood, obtained in a trial of the OX40 agonist ivuxolimab. CDR3: CSGYSGKQYF. For the CDR3, the DNA is TGCAGCGGGTACTCCGGCAAGCAGTATTTT.